The 9 T cell receptor beta chains in this list originate from one sample, sequenced in a study of T cell clonality in common variable immunodeficiency. Sequenced by immunoSEQ multiplex PCR; TCRdb stores in-frame clones only, minus some. The sample is made up of about 39,000 clones, none counted only once. The specimen sequenced was peripheral blood mononuclear cells. The receptors originated from a person aged 18 to 75 in good health.

This clone occurred many times. Read sequence stops 3 residues before the CDR3 end, and the germline J gene provides the missing end. The J gene is TRBJ2-7, the V gene TRBV6-4; a weak D match, TRBD2 (6 bases). V lost 8 bases to trimming and J lost 5 bases, with 13 bases between them. The CDR3 extends over 12 amino acids. Germline V lookup: CDR1 MRHNA, CDR2 SNTAGT. The CDR3 is CASGGLTDEQYF. The CDR3 bases that were read are TGTGCCAGCGGGGGACTCACGGACGAG.

This clone appeared many times. The read ends 3 residues before the CDR3 terminus; that terminus is restored from the germline J gene. The gene calls are TRBV5-4 and TRBJ2-5, with no clear D. Germline assignment: CDR1 SGHNT and CDR2 YYREEE (reference sequence). The CDR3 runs 12 residues. Trimming pared 4 bases from V and 2 bases from J, leaving 6 bases between. This chain's CDR3 is CASSTSQETQYF. The part of the CDR3 DNA that was read is TGTGCCAGCAGCACCAGTCAAGAGACC.

For this clone: The observed sequence ends 3 residues before the CDR3 terminus, with the missing tail filled in from the germline J gene. V usage is TRBV19 and J usage is TRBJ1-5; 8 nucleotides align to TRBD1. V dropped 7 bases and J dropped 6; count of bases not matched to a gene: 2. The CDR3 runs to 12 residues. Germline assignment: CDR1 LNHDA and CDR2 SQIVND (reference sequence). The CDR3 loop is CASTGGGQPQHF. The covered CDR3 bases are TGTGCCAGTACAGGGGGCGGTCAGCCC.

This clone has at least ten counts. With the read ending 3 residues before the CDR3 end, the germline J gene is used to fill in that end. This sample also contains other DNA sequences that code for the same CDR3. The chain is built from TRBV10-3 and TRBJ2-1; 12 bases fit TRBD2. The CDR3 covers 15 residues. CDR1 ENHRY and CDR2 SYGVKD come from the germline V gene. V shed 2 bases, J shed 5 bases, and the junction held 1 base outside the gene matches. The CDR3 here is CAISERLAGDNEQFF. CDR3 DNA, as far as it was read: TGTGCCATCAGTGAGAGACTAGCGGGGGACAATGAG.

This clone was observed many times. The sequence runs out 3 residues before the end of the CDR3; the remainder is reconstructed from the germline J gene. The V gene is TRBV7-9, the J gene TRBJ2-2; TRBD1 matches at 10 bases. Germline V gives CDR1 SEHNR, CDR2 FQNEAQ (reference sequence). The CDR3 length is 15 residues. Trimming at V came to 4 bases and at J to 6 bases, leaving 5 bases not matched to a gene. This chain's CDR3 is CASSSGTGVPGELFF. CDR3 DNA, as far as it was read: TGTGCCAGCAGCTCCGGGACAGGGGTCCCCGGGGAG.

This clone appeared many times. The CDR3: CSGQYPSQETQYF. The part of the CDR3 DNA that was read is TGCAGTGGTCAGTATCCCAGCCAAGAGACC. This chain links TRBV20-1 with TRBJ2-5, with D unclear. The CDR3 end lies 3 residues beyond the end of the read and is filled in from the germline J gene. V gave up 7 bases and J gave up 1 base, with 13 bases separating them. Germline CDR1 is DFQATT and CDR2 is SNEGSKA (reference sequence). The CDR3 spans 13 residues.

Many counts were recorded for this clone. The CDR3 extends 3 residues past the end of the read, so its final part is completed from the germline J gene. The chain has TRBV2 and TRBJ2-3, with 7 bases fitting TRBD2. Germline trimming cut 6 bases from V and 0 bases from J; bases unmatched to any gene: 3. The V gene's germline CDR1 is SNHLY and CDR2 FYNNEI. The length of the CDR3 is 14 residues. CDR3 protein: CASRAGTSTDTQYF. CDR3 DNA (partial): TGTGCCAGCAGAGCGGGGACTAGCACAGATACG. Together with reference TRBV2 and TRBJ2-3, the CDR3 gives the full variable domain: EPEVTQTPSHQVTQMGQEVILRCVPISNHLYFYWYRQILGQKVEFLVSFYNNEISEKSEIFDDQFSVERPDGSNFTLKIRSTKLEDSAMYFCASRAGTSTDTQYFGPGTRLTVL.

In its sample, this clone was seen many times. The sequenced fragment ends 3 residues before the CDR3 boundary, so the rest is inferred from the germline J gene. The chain is built from TRBV19 and TRBJ1-5; a weak D match, TRBD1 (5 bases). Germline values: CDR1 LNHDA, CDR2 SQIVND (reference sequence). V shed 6 bases and J shed 9 bases, with 18 bases lying between them. The CDR3 runs to 14 residues. CDR3 bases read: TGTGCCAGTAGGGACCTGTCGGGGGACGGGCCC. Residues: CASRDLSGDGP. From start to end, the CDR3 is CASRDLSGDGPQHF. Full variable domain (missing parts from reference TRBV19 and TRBJ1-5): DGGITQSPKYLFRKEGQNVTLSCEQNLNHDAMYWYRQDPGQGLRLIYYSQIVNDFQKGDIAEGYSVSREKKESFPLTVTSAQKNPTAFYLCASRDLSGDGPQHFGDGTRLSIL.

As regards this clone: Read sequence stops 3 residues before the CDR3 end, and the germline J gene provides the missing end. The V and J genes are TRBV19 and TRBJ2-7; D is perhaps TRBD1 (6 bases). The CDR3 runs 14 residues. V gave up 1 base and J gave up 4 bases, with 11 bases separating them. Germline CDR1 LNHDA, CDR2 SQIVND (reference sequence). The CDR3 here is CASSIGQDSYEQYF. CDR3 DNA (partial): TGTGCCAGTAGTATAGGACAGGACTCGTACGAG.